The source of this T cell receptor (beta chain) is a study of shared clonotypes between healthy human individuals. General study points: When compared with the clonotypes that were shared by all four sorted-subset donors, the non-shared clonotypes turned out to have lower generation probabilities.

Clones were sequenced by immunoSEQ multiplex PCR, and TCRdb holds only the in-frame ones, with some missing. The sample lists 600,000 or so clones, roughly 95% occurring once. Comment on this clone: The antigen remains unidentified.

Naive-designated CD8 cells lacked CD45RO, were positively enriched for CCR7, and omitted terminally differentiated effector memory CD45RA+ cells. The CDR3 runs to 14 residues. V was trimmed by 2 bases and J by 3 bases, leaving 12 bases between them. CDR1 and CDR2 (germline): SGHRS, YFSETQ. This TCR came from a woman aged 30 to 39 in good health. This sequence joins TRBV5-1 and TRBJ2-7, with D unclear. The sequencing sample was made of naive CD8+ T cells sorted from blood. Written as DNA, the CDR3 is TGCGCCAGCAGCTTCTCGTCAGGCGACTACGAGCAGTACTTC. Protein: CASSFSSGDYEQYF.